This entry lists 13 T cell receptor beta chains sequenced from one sample in a study of regulatory T cells in long-lasting Graves disease. Sample time point: newly diagnosed GD, antithyroid drugs for less than 3 months. Extracted PBMC RNA gave rise to the TCR library. Relying on iRepertoire HTBI primers and Arm-PCR of CDR3 regions, the team built TCR beta libraries. A single record per CDR3 protein comes from TCRdb applying MiXCR to the multiplex PCR reads. The sample shows 550,000 to 700,000 distinct CDR3 sequences, about 16% of them seen only once. The data also belong to a second study, concerning T cells in Graves' hyperthyroidism and ophthalmopathy.

Source: peripheral blood mononuclear cells (PBMCs), taken at new diagnosis, from a patient treated with antithyroid drugs. The receptors shown here come from a man in his late teens or twenties with Graves disease.

In its sample, this clonotype was seen many times. This rearrangement joins TRBV5-6 to TRBJ2-3; 7 bases match TRBD1. The V gene end was trimmed by 4 bases and the J gene end by 10 bases; junction bases not matched to a gene: 6. This CDR3 has 12 residues. Germline CDR1 reads SGHDT; CDR2 reads YYEEEE. CDR3 protein: CASSLTGFAQYF. For the CDR3, the DNA is TGTGCCAGCAGCCTGACAGGGTTCGCGCAGTATTTT.

J is TRBJ1-1 and V is TRBV19, with D possibly being TRBD1 (6 bases). This CDR3 has 16 residues. V was clipped by 4 bases and J by 4 bases, with 19 bases between them. Germline values: CDR1 LNHDA, CDR2 SQIVND (reference sequence). CDR3 DNA: TGTGCCAGTAGTAACTGGGGGGCCGACCGAAGCACTGAAGCTTTCTTT. It yields the protein CASSNWGADRSTEAFF.

This chain joins TRBV28 and TRBJ2-1, with D possibly TRBD2 on 5 matching bases. CDR1 MDHEN and CDR2 SYDVKM come from the germline V gene. CDR3 length: 15 residues. The V and J ends lost 2 bases and 0 bases respectively, with 8 bases between them. The CDR3 DNA follows: TGTGCCAGCAGTTTAGAGCGGACCTCCTACAATGAGCAGTTCTTC. Translation: CASSLERTSYNEQFF.

This clonotype has more than one count but fewer than ten. V usage is TRBV13 and J usage is TRBJ2-7, with 11 bases aligning to TRBD2. Germline-derived CDR1 and CDR2 are PRHDT and FYEKMQ (reference sequence). This CDR3 has 18 residues. Losses at the gene ends were 1 base for V and 0 bases for J; bases not matched to a gene: 8. The CDR3 here is CASSLVRWGTSGSYEQYF. The CDR3 nucleotides are TGTGCCAGCAGCTTAGTGCGGTGGGGGACTAGCGGCTCCTACGAGCAGTACTTC.

The chain links TRBV7-9 to TRBJ1-3; 7 bases are shared with TRBD1. V trimming: 5 bases; J trimming: 2 bases; junction bases outside the gene matches: 12. This CDR3 spans 17 amino acids. Germline V gene sequence: CDR1 SEHNR, CDR2 FQNEAQ (reference sequence). CDR3 sequence (DNA): TGTGCCAGCAGCCAACTAGGACCTACAGGGGCTGGAAACACCATATATTTT. As protein: CASSQLGPTGAGNTIYF.

V gene TRBV19 combines with J gene TRBJ2-5; 7 nucleotides match TRBD1. The J call is in doubt because the DNA end fits TRBJ2-7 better. CDR3 size: 14 residues. Germline lookup yields CDR1 LNHDA and CDR2 SQIVND (reference sequence). The CDR3 DNA reads as TGTGCCAGTAGTATTAGACAGGGTCAAAACGAGCAGTACTTC. Its protein is CASSIRQGQNEQYF.

This clonotype was seen ten or more times. J is TRBJ2-3 and V is TRBV6-5, with 8 bases aligning to TRBD2. CDR3 size: 16 residues. The ends lost 8 bases at V and 5 bases at J; junction bases unmatched: 15. Germline values: CDR1 MNHEY, CDR2 SVGAGI. As DNA, the CDR3 is TGTGCCAGCGGTTCCTCACCACTAGCGGCAGGAGATACGCAGTATTTT. Translated: CASGSSPLAAGDTQYF.

This clonotype was recorded a few times. V usage is TRBV5-1 and J usage is TRBJ1-2, with D perhaps matching TRBD1 (6 bases). CDR1 SGHRS and CDR2 YFSETQ come from the germline V gene. The CDR3 is 14 residues long. Trimming removed 0 bases at V and 3 bases at J, with 9 bases between. CDR3: CASSLDRAYYGYTF. The CDR3 DNA reads TGCGCCAGCAGCTTGGACAGGGCCTACTATGGCTACACCTTC.

This clonotype has ten or more counts. This rearrangement joins TRBV27 to TRBJ1-1, with a tentative D call TRBD1 (5 bases). The CDR3 contains 15 residues. Germline V gives CDR1 MNHEY, CDR2 SMNVEV (reference sequence). The ends were cut back, 0 bases at V and 3 bases at J, with 11 bases in the middle. CDR3 protein: CASSLSAGTYTEAFF. CDR3 nucleotide sequence: TGTGCCAGCAGTTTATCGGCTGGGACGTACACTGAAGCTTTCTTT.

This clonotype was observed at least ten times. The V gene is TRBV6-1, the J gene TRBJ2-7, with D perhaps TRBD2 (6 bases). The V end lost 6 bases, the J end lost 0 bases, and 12 bases lay between the germline ends. Germline V gene lookup returns CDR1 MNHNS and CDR2 SASEGT. This CDR3 is built from 14 residues. The CDR3 spells CASSRDLSSYEQYF. In DNA form, the CDR3 reads TGTGCCAGCAGCAGGGACTTGAGCTCCTACGAGCAGTACTTC.

The chain joins TRBV29-1 to TRBJ1-1, with D unresolved. The CDR3 covers 11 residues. Trimming removed 5 bases at V and 1 base at J, with 5 bases between. Germline CDR1 SQVTM, CDR2 ANQGSEA. The CDR3 nucleotides are TGCAGCGTTTACGGGAACACTGAAGCTTTCTTT. As protein: CSVYGNTEAFF.

This clonotype turned up a few times. The CDR3 DNA reads TGTGCCAGTAGTCCCGACAGGGCCTTCAAAAACATTCAGTACTTC. Amino acids: CASSPDRAFKNIQYF. The chain employs TRBV19 and TRBJ2-4, with TRBD1 matching over 7 bases. The CDR3 is 15 residues long. With V trimmed by 5 bases and J by 3 bases, 7 bases remained unmatched. CDR1 LNHDA and CDR2 SQIVND come from the germline V gene (reference sequence).

This clonotype occurred many times. V gene TRBV27 combines with J gene TRBJ2-7, with 10 bases fitting TRBD1. Germline V gene sequence: CDR1 MNHEY, CDR2 SMNVEV (reference sequence). The CDR3 is made up of 13 amino acids. J gave up 5 bases and V 7 bases, and 5 bases lay outside the gene matches. The CDR3 region is CASKETGGHEQYF. CDR3 DNA: TGTGCCAGCAAGGAGACAGGGGGCCACGAGCAGTACTTC.